Listed here are 11 T cell receptor beta chains from one sample, sequenced in a study of blood T cell repertoires in COVID-19. The method was immunoSEQ multiplex PCR; TCRdb's version includes in-frame clones alone and lacks a portion of them. Counted here are about 88,000 clones, roughly 88% occurring once; the ten biggest clones make up 11%. Sequenced material: peripheral blood. The receptors were gathered from an older man with acute or convalescent COVID-19.

The chain couples TRBV19 to TRBJ1-2; D may be TRBD1 (5 bases). Germline values: CDR1 LNHDA, CDR2 SQIVND (reference sequence). Trimming cost V 7 bases and J 8 bases, with 20 bases left between them. The CDR3 length is 14 residues. In DNA form, the CDR3 reads TGTGCCAGTACTGACCGACAGCCAAAGGGAGGCTACACCTTC. Its protein is CASTDRQPKGGYTF.

The CDR3 loop is CATSDFSGQPQHF. CDR3 bases: TGTGCCACCAGTGATTTCTCAGGGCAGCCCCAGCATTTT. The chain joins TRBV24-1 to TRBJ1-5; D is perhaps TRBD1 (5 bases). The CDR3 runs 13 residues. CDR1 and CDR2 from the germline V gene are KGHDR and SFDVKD. Trimming left V 1 base short and J 7 bases short, with 7 bases between.

The genes are TRBV27 and TRBJ2-7; 7 bases map to TRBD1. This CDR3 spans 13 amino acids. V lost 8 bases to trimming and J lost 2 bases; unmatched junction nucleotides: 6. Germline-derived CDR1 and CDR2 are MNHEY and SMNVEV (reference sequence). CDR3 protein: CASGTGVTYEQYF. CDR3 in DNA: TGTGCCAGCGGAACAGGGGTAACCTACGAGCAGTACTTC.

This clone appeared a few times. This chain uses TRBV27 with TRBJ1-4; D unclear. With 5 bases removed from V and 10 bases from J, the gap between germline ends came to 17 bases. The CDR3 totals 14 residues. Germline lookup yields CDR1 MNHEY and CDR2 SMNVEV (reference sequence). The CDR3 protein is CASSPLSSPGKLFF. CDR3 bases: TGTGCCAGCAGTCCCCTGTCAAGTCCGGGAAAACTGTTTTTT.

The chain carries TRBV13 and TRBJ2-7; D uncertain. Trimming removed 5 bases at V and 3 bases at J, with 17 bases between. The CDR3 sequence is 15 residues long. Germline CDR1 is PRHDT and CDR2 is FYEKMQ (reference sequence). The CDR3 DNA is TGTGCCAGCAGCCCGCGGCCCTCCTTCCTCTACGAGCAGTACTTC. Its protein is CASSPRPSFLYEQYF.

The V gene is TRBV20-1, the J gene TRBJ1-2, with 7 nucleotides matching TRBD1. V dropped 3 bases and J dropped 8; count of bases not matched to a gene: 15. The CDR3 length is 15 residues. Germline CDR1 and CDR2: DFQATT and SNEGSKA (reference sequence). CDR3 in amino acids: CSASPHSTGTGGYTF. CDR3 bases: TGCAGTGCTAGTCCCCATTCGACAGGGACGGGGGGCTACACCTTC.

The chain couples TRBV6-6 to TRBJ2-7; 10 bases match TRBD1. J lost 4 bases, V lost 10 bases, and 7 bases had no gene match. The CDR3 has 13 amino acids. Germline V gives CDR1 MNHNY, CDR2 SVGAGI (reference sequence). CDR3 in DNA: TGTGCCACCTTACCGGGACAGGGGTACGAGCAGTACTTC. Protein: CATLPGQGYEQYF.

The chain joins TRBV28 to TRBJ1-2; 10 nucleotides align to TRBD1. The CDR3 is 15 residues long. V shed 5 bases and J 2 bases; nucleotides not matched to a gene: 5. Germline assignment: CDR1 MDHEN and CDR2 SYDVKM. The CDR3 here is CASSPGDRGNYGYTF. CDR3 DNA: TGTGCCAGCAGTCCTGGGGACAGGGGAAACTATGGCTACACCTTC.

This chain connects TRBV18 to TRBJ1-3; perhaps TRBD1 as D (5 bases). This CDR3 is built from 14 residues. The ends were cut back, 2 bases at V and 4 bases at J, with 9 bases in the middle. Germline CDR1 KGHSH, CDR2 LQKENI. CDR3 in DNA: TGTGCCAGCTCACCAGCGCCAGGGGGAAACACCATATATTTT. It is translated as CASSPAPGGNTIYF.

The genes are TRBV19 and TRBJ1-3; D uncertain. Trimming took off 0 bases at V and 0 bases at J, with 6 bases between the two ends. The CDR3 has 15 residues. The germline CDR1 and CDR2 sequences are LNHDA and SQIVND (reference sequence). The CDR3 bases are TGTGCCAGTAGTATAGATCCCTTCTCTGGAAACACCATATATTTT. Residues: CASSIDPFSGNTIYF.

The V gene is TRBV27, the J gene TRBJ1-2, with a possible D match to TRBD1 (5 bases). The CDR3 consists of 13 residues. CDR1 is MNHEY and CDR2 is SMNVEV in the germline V gene (reference sequence). V lost 6 bases, J lost 4 bases, and 12 bases lay in between. Written as DNA, the CDR3 is TGTGCCAGCAGCGCAGGGTACCCCTATGGCTACACCTTC. This codes for CASSAGYPYGYTF.